This section outlines one TCR beta chain sequence together with its context. Its cognate antigen has yet to be identified. Base quality data are lacking; no much larger clone is found one base away. The record originates from a study of CD8 T cells in Susac syndrome (dated by TCRdb to between 2019 and 2020). In the study overall: Among the sequenced Susac syndrome patients, over five had clinically active disease and eight were in clinical remission. Repertoire sequencing was used to test whether CD8+ T cell activation and differentiation in Susac syndrome was antigen driven. At blood withdrawal, Susac syndrome patients were therapy-naive, treated with corticosteroids (with IVIg additionally given to some), or treated with IVIg alone. The investigation overall reported the following: The number of individuals in the TCR sequencing and HLA analysis was acknowledged as relatively small. The CD4+ T cell repertoire of patients with Susac syndrome showed no detectable clonal expansion.

Trimming costs V 2 bases and J 0 bases, and their ends lie 11 bases apart. From the cysteine through the phenylalanine, the CDR3 covers 15 amino acids. Only the CDR3 part of the read is kept: 45 bases, read in frame from the first base. The germline V gene supplies CDR1 SGHTA and CDR2 FQGNSA. Peripheral blood CD8+ and CD4+ T cells from healthy donors, Susac syndrome patients and multiple sclerosis patients were profiled by high-throughput TCR beta sequencing. The Susac syndrome patients fulfilled recently defined diagnostic criteria for either definite or probable disease. CD8+ TEMRA cells were enriched by FACS, while bulk CD8+ and CD4+ T cells were purified by magnetic negative isolation. Blood was drawn into EDTA tubes, processed within 24 hours, and PBMCs were isolated by density gradient centrifugation. PBMCs intended for TCR sequencing were cryopreserved in liquid nitrogen and were subsequently thawed in a 37 degrees C water bath. A purity of at least 90% was achieved for sorted or isolated CD4+, CD8+ and CD8+ TEMRA cells.

RNA was extracted using the RNeasy kit, and roughly 0.45 to 1 ug of the RNA was reverse transcribed with random hexamers. The immunoSEQ multiplex PCR assay, covering 54 Vbeta and 13 Jbeta segments, was used to amplify TCR beta CDR3 regions. PCR amplification bias was corrected using a synthetic template baseline for primer optimization and computational correction. In the original analysis: Reads were annotated to V, D and J genes per IMGT and analyzed with immunoSEQ Analyzer, keeping only productive sequences. Clonality was computed as one minus Shannon entropy normalized by log2 of the number of productive unique sequences. For each patient and control, public and private clones were evaluated within the 100 most prevalent clones. Clones were defined as Susac-specific when absent from the healthy and MS cohorts, from 1,000 to 1,100 published viral clones and from other ImmuneACCESS disease sequences. Through fastp at Q25 and MiXCR, TCRdb rebuilt clones from the public reads, retaining in-frame beta chains. CDR3 protein sequences are deduplicated, and each keeps its most common genes and DNA. Here the V and J calls rest on TCRdb's processing, not on the authors' analysis. For this sample the table gives 170,000 or so distinct CDR3 sequences, of which roughly 95% were detected only once. In total, the top ten clones hold 0.095% to 0.15% of the sample.

Sequencing used CD4+ T cells from PBMCs. The rearranged segments are TRBV7-2 and TRBJ2-7, with the D gene too uncertain to name. This TCR was sampled from a human donor with Susac syndrome. The CDR3 in this case is CASSLIQESSYEQYF. The base sequence is TGTGCCAGCAGCTTAATCCAGGAGAGCTCCTACGAGCAGTACTTC.